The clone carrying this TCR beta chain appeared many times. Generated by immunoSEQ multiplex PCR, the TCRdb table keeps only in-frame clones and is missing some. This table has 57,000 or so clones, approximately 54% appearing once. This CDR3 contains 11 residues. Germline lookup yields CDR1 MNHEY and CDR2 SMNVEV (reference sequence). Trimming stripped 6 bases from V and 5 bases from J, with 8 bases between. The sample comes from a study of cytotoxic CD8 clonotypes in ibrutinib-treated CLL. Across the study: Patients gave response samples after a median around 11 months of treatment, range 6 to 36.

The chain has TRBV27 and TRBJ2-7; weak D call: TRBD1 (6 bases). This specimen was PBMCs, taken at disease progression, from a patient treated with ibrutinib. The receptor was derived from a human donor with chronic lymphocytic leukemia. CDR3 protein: CASSRGDEQYF. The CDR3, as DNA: TGTGCCAGCAGCAGGGGCGACGAGCAGTACTTC.